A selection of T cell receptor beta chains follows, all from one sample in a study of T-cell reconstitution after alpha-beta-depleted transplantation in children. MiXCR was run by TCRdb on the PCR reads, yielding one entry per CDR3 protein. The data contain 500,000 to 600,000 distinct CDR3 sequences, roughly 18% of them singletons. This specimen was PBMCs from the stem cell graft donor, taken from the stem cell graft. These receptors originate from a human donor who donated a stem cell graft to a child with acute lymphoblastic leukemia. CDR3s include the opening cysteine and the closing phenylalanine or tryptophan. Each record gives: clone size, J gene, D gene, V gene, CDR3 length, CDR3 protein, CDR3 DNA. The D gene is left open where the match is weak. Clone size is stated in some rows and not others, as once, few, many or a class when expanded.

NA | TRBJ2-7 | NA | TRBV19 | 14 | CASTHTGRSYEQYF | TGTGCCAGTACCCACACTGGGCGTTCCTACGAGCAGTACTTC
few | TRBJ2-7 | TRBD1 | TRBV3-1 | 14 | CASSHRDRVYEQYF | TGTGCCAGCAGCCACCGGGACAGGGTCTACGAGCAGTACTTC
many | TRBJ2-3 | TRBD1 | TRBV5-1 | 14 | CASSTDRVSDTQYF | TGCGCCAGCAGCACTGACAGGGTATCAGATACGCAGTATTTT
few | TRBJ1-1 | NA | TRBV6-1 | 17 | CASNVMQFSYGYTEAFF | TGTGCCAGCAACGTTATGCAGTTTTCCTACGGGTACACTGAAGCTTTCTTT
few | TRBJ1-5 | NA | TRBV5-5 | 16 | CASSLVAGSGNQPQHF | TGTGCCAGCAGCTTAGTGGCGGGATCAGGTAATCAGCCCCAGCATTTT
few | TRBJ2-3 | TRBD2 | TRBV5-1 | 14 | CASSPGTIPDTQYF | TGCGCCAGCAGCCCGGGGACTATACCAGATACGCAGTATTTT
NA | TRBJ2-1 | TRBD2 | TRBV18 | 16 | CASSPRLAKGGGEQFF | TGTGCCAGCTCCCCCCGACTAGCGAAAGGCGGCGGTGAGCAGTTCTTC
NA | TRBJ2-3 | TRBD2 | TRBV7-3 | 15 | CASSTGLAGEVTQYF | TGTGCCAGCAGCACCGGACTAGCGGGAGAGGTTACGCAGTATTTT
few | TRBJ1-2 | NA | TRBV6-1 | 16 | CAARSALGPPNYGYTF | TGTGCCGCCAGGTCGGCCTTAGGGCCCCCTAACTATGGCTACACCTTC
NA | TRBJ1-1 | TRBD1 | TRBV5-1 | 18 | CASSSDRDRVGFRTEAFF | TGCGCCAGCAGCTCTGACCGGGACAGGGTTGGGTTTCGGACTGAAGCTTTCTTT
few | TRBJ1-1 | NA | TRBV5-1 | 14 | CASSVAQANTEAFF | TGCGCCAGCAGCGTGGCGCAGGCGAACACTGAAGCTTTCTTT
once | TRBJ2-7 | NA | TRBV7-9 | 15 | CASSLGPGTSGEQYF | TGTGCCAGCAGCTTAGGTCCGGGTACCTCGGGGGAGCAGTACTTC
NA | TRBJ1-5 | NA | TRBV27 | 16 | CASSSSGLRAGQPQHF | TGTGCCAGCAGTTCCTCGGGACTTCGCGCGGGTCAGCCCCAGCATTTT
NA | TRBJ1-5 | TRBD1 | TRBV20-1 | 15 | CSASRGLYSNQPQHF | TGCAGTGCTAGCAGGGGGCTGTATAGCAATCAGCCCCAGCATTTT
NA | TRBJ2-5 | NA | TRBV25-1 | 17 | CASSHPPDRSVWETQYF | TGTGCCAGCAGTCATCCCCCCGACAGGTCCGTGTGGGAGACCCAGTACTTC
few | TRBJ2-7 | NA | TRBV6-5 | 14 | CASSLLRETGEQYF | TGTGCCAGCAGTCTACTCAGGGAGACGGGGGAGCAGTACTTC
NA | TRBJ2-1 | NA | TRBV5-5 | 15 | CASSLTGREHNEQFF | TGTGCCAGCAGCTTGACAGGGAGGGAGCACAATGAGCAGTTCTTC
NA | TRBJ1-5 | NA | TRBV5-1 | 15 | CASSLAGISNQPQHF | TGCGCCAGCAGCTTGGCAGGGATTAGCAATCAGCCCCAGCATTTT
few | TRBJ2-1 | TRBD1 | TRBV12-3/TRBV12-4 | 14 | CASTPGQGRNEQFF | TGTGCCAGCACCCCGGGACAGGGGAGGAATGAGCAGTTCTTC
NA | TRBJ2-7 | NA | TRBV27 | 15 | CASSLSIGRLGEQYF | TGTGCCAGCAGTTTATCGATCGGCAGGCTGGGGGAGCAGTACTTC
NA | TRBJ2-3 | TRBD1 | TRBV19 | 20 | CASRRTGVPSGYRTTDTQYF | TGTGCCAGTAGGAGGACAGGGGTTCCTAGCGGCTACCGGACCACAGATACGCAGTATTTT
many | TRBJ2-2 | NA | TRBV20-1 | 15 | CSAPDRGNKTGELFF | TGCAGTGCCCCTGATCGGGGGAACAAAACCGGGGAGCTGTTTTTT
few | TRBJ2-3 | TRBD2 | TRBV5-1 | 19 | CASSLLRGSGSPSMNTQYF | TGCGCCAGCAGCCTCCTCCGGGGTAGCGGGAGCCCCAGCATGAATACGCAGTATTTT
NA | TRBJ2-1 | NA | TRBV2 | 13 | CASSRLTYNEQFF | TGTGCCAGCAGTAGACTAACTTACAATGAGCAGTTCTTC
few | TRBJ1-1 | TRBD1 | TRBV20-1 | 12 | CSARGQGDEAFF | TGCAGTGCTAGAGGGCAGGGGGATGAAGCTTTCTTT
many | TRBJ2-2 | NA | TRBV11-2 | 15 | CASSLGQANTGELFF | TGTGCCAGCAGCTTAGGACAGGCGAACACCGGGGAGCTGTTTTTT
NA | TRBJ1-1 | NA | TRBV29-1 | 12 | CSVEWPIYEAFF | TGCAGCGTTGAATGGCCGATTTATGAAGCTTTCTTT
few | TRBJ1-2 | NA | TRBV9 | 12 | CASSVGSYGYTF | TGTGCCAGCAGCGTAGGGAGCTATGGCTACACCTTC
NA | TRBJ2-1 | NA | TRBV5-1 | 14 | CASSLAGAGTEQFF | TGCGCCAGCAGCTTGGCCGGGGCAGGGACAGAGCAGTTCTTC
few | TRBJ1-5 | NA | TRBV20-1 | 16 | CSARMRGSLGNQPQHF | TGCAGTGCTAGGATGCGGGGGAGTCTAGGCAATCAGCCCCAGCATTTT
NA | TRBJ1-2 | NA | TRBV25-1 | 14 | CASRKSGPNYGYTF | TGTGCCAGCAGGAAATCCGGACCTAACTATGGCTACACCTTC
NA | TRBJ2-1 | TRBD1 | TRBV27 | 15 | CASSMTGALYNEQFF | TGTGCCAGCAGTATGACAGGGGCCCTGTACAATGAGCAGTTCTTC
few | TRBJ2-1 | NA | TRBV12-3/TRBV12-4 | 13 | CASSPLDYNEQFF | TGTGCCAGCAGCCCCCTAGATTACAATGAGCAGTTCTTC
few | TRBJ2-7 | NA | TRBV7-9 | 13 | CASSSLLSYEQYF | TGTGCCAGCAGCTCGCTTCTCTCCTACGAGCAGTACTTC
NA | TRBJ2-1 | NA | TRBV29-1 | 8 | CSVEGQFF | TGCAGCGTTGAGGGGCAGTTCTTC
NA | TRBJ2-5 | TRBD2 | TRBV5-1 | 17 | CASSSGTSGRAEETQYF | TGCGCCAGCAGCTCTGGGACTAGCGGGAGGGCCGAGGAGACCCAGTACTTC
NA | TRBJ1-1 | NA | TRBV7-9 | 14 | CASSSRAVNTEAFF | TGTGCCAGCAGCTCGCGAGCGGTGAACACTGAAGCTTTCTTT
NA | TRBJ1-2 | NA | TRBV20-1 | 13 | CSASGDRNYGYTF | TGCAGTGCTTCCGGCGACCGAAACTATGGCTACACCTTC
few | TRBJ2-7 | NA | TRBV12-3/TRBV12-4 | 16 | CASTGSEALAPYEQYF | TGTGCCAGCACCGGATCGGAGGCTCTCGCCCCCTACGAGCAGTACTTC
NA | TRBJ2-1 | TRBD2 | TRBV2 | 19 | CASSVGLAGLYPKYNEQFF | TGTGCCAGCAGTGTTGGCCTAGCGGGACTTTACCCGAAGTACAATGAGCAGTTCTTC
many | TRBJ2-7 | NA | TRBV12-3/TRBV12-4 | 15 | CASSALQGRSYEQYF | TGTGCCAGCAGCGCCCTACAGGGACGGTCGTACGAGCAGTACTTC
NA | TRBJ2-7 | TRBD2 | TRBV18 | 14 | CASSQGLAGNEQYF | TGTGCCAGCTCCCAGGGACTAGCTGGGAACGAGCAGTACTTC